Following are 10 T cell receptor beta chains from one sample sequenced in a study of blood T cell repertoires in COVID-19. Data came from immunoSEQ multiplex PCR; TCRdb stores just in-frame clones and leaves some out. The sample lists 200,000 to 250,000 clones; 70% to 85% were seen once. The sample was peripheral blood. The receptors were gathered from a human donor in a cohort sampled during active COVID-19.

This chain links TRBV14 with TRBJ1-2; D not resolved. This CDR3 has 13 amino acids. V was clipped by 0 bases and J by 7 bases, with 9 bases between them. Germline V CDR1 and CDR2: SGHDN, FVKESK. CDR3: CASSQERRFGYTF. CDR3 sequence (DNA): TGTGCCAGCAGCCAAGAAAGGAGGTTTGGCTACACCTTC.

The chain links TRBV19 to TRBJ2-7, with 13 bases identical to TRBD2. Germline V lookup: CDR1 LNHDA, CDR2 SQIVND (reference sequence). The CDR3 totals 15 residues. V trimming: 2 bases; J trimming: 3 bases; junction bases outside the gene matches: 1. CDR3 protein: CASSIRTSGSYEQYF. Written as DNA, the CDR3 is TGTGCCAGTAGTATACGGACTAGCGGGAGCTACGAGCAGTACTTC.

The rearrangement links TRBV11-3 to TRBJ2-1, with unresolved D. The CDR3 extends over 13 amino acids. The germline V gene encodes CDR1 SGHNT and CDR2 YENEEA. V was pared by 5 bases and J by 8 bases, with 13 bases between. The DNA for the CDR3 is TGTGCCAGCAGCAACTACTACTTCGATGAGCAGTTCTTC. This encodes CASSNYYFDEQFF.

The rearrangement uses TRBV7-9 and TRBJ2-1; D is undetermined. This CDR3 has 16 residues. V lost 3 bases and J lost 0, with 12 bases in between. Germline V gene sequence: CDR1 SEHNR, CDR2 FQNEAQ (reference sequence). Here the CDR3 DNA reads TGTGCCAGCAGCTTCACCGGGTTTGTCTCCTACAATGAGCAGTTCTTC. The encoded protein is CASSFTGFVSYNEQFF. The full variable domain, with the rest looked up from reference TRBV7-9 and TRBJ2-1, is DTGVSQNPRHKITKRGQNVTFRCDPISEHNRLYWYRQTLGQGPEFLTYFQNEAQLEKSRLLSDRFSAERPKGSFSTLEIQRTEQGDSAMYLCASSFTGFVSYNEQFFGPGTRLTVL.

The chain links TRBV5-1 to TRBJ2-4; 8 nucleotides line up with TRBD1. The germline CDR1 and CDR2 sequences are SGHRS and YFSETQ. V shed 0 bases, J shed 7 bases, and the junction held 12 bases outside the gene matches. The CDR3 spans 17 residues. This CDR3 reads CASSLAFSGQGVNIQYF. CDR3 nucleotide sequence: TGCGCCAGCAGCTTGGCCTTTTCTGGACAGGGAGTGAACATTCAGTACTTC.

The rearrangement uses TRBV27 and TRBJ2-5; 8 positions agree with TRBD1. The CDR3 is 14 residues long. V was pared by 2 bases and J by 6 bases, with 5 bases of the junction left unmatched. Per the germline V gene, CDR1 is MNHEY and CDR2 is SMNVEV (reference sequence). The CDR3 loop reads CASSLQGAVKTQYF. DNA of the CDR3: TGTGCCAGCAGTTTACAGGGGGCGGTAAAGACCCAGTACTTC.

This clone was seen at least ten times. V gene TRBV28 combines with J gene TRBJ2-2; D is uncertain. Trimming left V 10 bases short and J 5 bases short, with 14 bases between. The CDR3 totals 13 residues. The germline V gene encodes CDR1 MDHEN and CDR2 SYDVKM. Written as DNA, the CDR3 is TGTGCCATCCCTAGTCCCAAAACCGGGGAGCTGTTTTTT. Translating gives CAIPSPKTGELFF.

This clone was seen just once. The chain couples TRBV29-1 to TRBJ2-1; 9 bases match TRBD1. The CDR3 spans 15 residues. With 3 bases clipped from V and 4 bases from J, the junction kept 7 bases outside the gene matches. Germline V gene data show CDR1 as SQVTM and CDR2 as ANQGSEA. The CDR3 bases are TGCAGCGTTGAGTTGGTAGGACAGGGGTACAATGAGCAGTTCTTC. It translates to CSVELVGQGYNEQFF.

V gene TRBV6-1 combines with J gene TRBJ1-1; no firm D call. Looked up from germline, CDR1 is MNHNS and CDR2 is SASEGT. The CDR3 length is 15 residues. Trimming removed 6 bases from V and 1 base from J, with 15 bases in between. CDR3 coding DNA: TGTGCCAGCAGGTCCCGTGGGCGAGAGAACACTGAAGCTTTCTTT. Residues: CASRSRGRENTEAFF.

This sequence joins TRBV5-4 and TRBJ2-3; 7 positions match TRBD2. Germline V lookup: CDR1 SGHNT, CDR2 YYREEE (reference sequence). CDR3 size: 15 residues. Unmatched junction bases numbered 10, after V lost 4 bases and J lost 5 bases. The CDR3 loop reads CASSPPAGVGDTQYF. In DNA form, the CDR3 reads TGTGCCAGCAGCCCCCCGGCGGGAGTGGGAGATACGCAGTATTTT.